This T cell receptor (beta chain) stems from a study of beta chain features in type 1 diabetes. Every bit of the isolated RNA underwent reverse transcription, so sequencing read expressed TCRB transcripts. Sequenced by immunoSEQ multiplex PCR; TCRdb stores in-frame clones only, minus some. The data show some 250,000 clones, 25% to 35% seen once. Study findings and constraints: Insertions were fewer and deletions more numerous at VDJ junctions in type 1 diabetes patients.

From germline, CDR1 is MGHRA and CDR2 YSYEKL. After removal of 0 bases from V and 2 bases from J, the junction contained 5 bases not matched to a gene. This CDR3 spans 19 amino acids. The single heparinised draw taken from each donor contained roughly 100 mL of blood on average. Sorting that relied on CD45RO/CCR7/CD25/CD127/CD95/CD27 yielded CD4+ naive, central memory, regulatory and stem cell-like memory cells. This clone was observed at least ten times. Antigen unknown. The sequence was collected from a young man in good health. The material sequenced was central memory CD4+ T cells from blood. The chain uses TRBV4-1 and TRBJ2-3; TRBD2 aligns across 16 bases. The CDR3 loop is CASSQDPGTSGRATDTQYF. The CDR3 DNA reads as TGCGCCAGCAGCCAAGATCCCGGGACTAGCGGGAGGGCCACAGATACGCAGTATTTT.